These T cell receptor beta chains were read from a single sample in a study of metastatic and nonmetastatic thyroid tumors. TCRdb reanalyzed the PCR reads with MiXCR. The top ten hold around 40% of the sample, which has 6,000 or so clones, roughly a third seen once. Input material: adjacent normal tissue. The receptors were gathered from a male donor with papillary thyroid cancer or a benign thyroid nodule (not recorded which). Some clones in this sample may be carry-over from other donors' samples. Each CDR3 is given with its conserved first and last residue. The D gene is left open where the match is weak. Size is omitted from some rows. Given values are once, few, many or a class for expanded clones.

cdr3_nt	cdr3_aa	d_call	clone_size	v_call	j_call
TGTGCCAGCAGCAGAGCGCTAGTTGCTAGCACAGATACGCAGTATTTT	CASSRALVASTDTQYF	-	once	TRBV2	TRBJ2-3
TGCGCCAGCAGCTTAACCGGGACAGGGGGAGACCAGCCCCAGCATTTT	CASSLTGTGGDQPQHF	TRBD1	-	TRBV5-1	TRBJ1-5
TGTGCCAGCAGTACAGCCTACGAGCAGTACTTC	CASSTAYEQYF	-	-	TRBV27	TRBJ2-7
TGTGCCAGCAGTGAAGTAGTTCTGCTGAGTTCTTTCTTT	CASSEVVLLSSFF	-	-	TRBV6-1	TRBJ1-1
TGTGCCAGCGGACAAGAGACCCAGTACTTC	CASGQETQYF	-	-	TRBV18	TRBJ2-5
TGTGCCAGTACTCCAAGTAACTATGGCTACACCTTC	CASTPSNYGYTF	-	many	TRBV19	TRBJ1-2
TGTGCCAGCAGGTCAGCAGGGATGGGTTACAACAGCTACACCTTC	CASRSAGMGYNSYTF	-	-	TRBV7-9	TRBJ1-2
TGCAGTGCTAGAGGCGGAAGCGGGATGTATAATGAGCAGTTCTTC	CSARGGSGMYNEQFF	TRBD2	few	TRBV20-1	TRBJ2-1
TGCGCCAGCAGCGCAGCGGGGAGCCTATCCTACGAGCAGTACTTC	CASSAAGSLSYEQYF	TRBD2	-	TRBV5-1	TRBJ2-7
TGCAGTGGGGGAATGACTTTGGACGCAGCTAACGGTAATGAGCAGTTCTTC	CSGGMTLDAANGNEQFF	-	few	TRBV20-1	TRBJ2-1
TGTGCCAGCAGCCTTGAGAGGAGGAATTCACCCCTCCACTTT	CASSLERRNSPLHF	-	few	TRBV11-2	TRBJ1-6
TGTGCCATCAGTGAGTGGGGACAGGGGATCGAGCAGTACTTC	CAISEWGQGIEQYF	TRBD1	large	TRBV10-3	TRBJ2-7
TGTGCCAGCAGACGGGACAGTGAAGCTTTCTTT	CASRRDSEAFF	TRBD1	few	TRBV6-1	TRBJ1-1
TGTGCCATCAGTGTCGCAGTAGCCTATGGCTACACCTTC	CAISVAVAYGYTF	-	few	TRBV10-3	TRBJ1-2
TGTGCCAGCAGTTTTGGCGGGGCCTACAATGAGCAGTTCTTC	CASSFGGAYNEQFF	-	few	TRBV27	TRBJ2-1
TGTGCCAGCAGTGCTCGACAGGGGGCGCATGAAAAACTGTTTTTT	CASSARQGAHEKLFF	TRBD1	medium-sized	TRBV25-1	TRBJ1-4
TGCAGTGCTCTCGACAGGGGGCAACGCTATGGCTACACCTTC	CSALDRGQRYGYTF	TRBD1	-	TRBV20-1	TRBJ1-2
TGTGCCAACGGGACAGGGTCGAGCTCTGGAAACACCATATATTTT	CANGTGSSSGNTIYF	TRBD1	-	TRBV6-1	TRBJ1-3
TGCGCCAGCAGCCGAGGAACGGAGGGACAGACCAATGGCTACACCTTC	CASSRGTEGQTNGYTF	TRBD1	few	TRBV5-1	TRBJ1-2
TGTGCCAGTAGGGACACGGTGAGGGGCTACACCTTC	CASRDTVRGYTF	-	few	TRBV19	TRBJ1-2
TGTGCCAGCAGTGCTACTAGCGGTACGGTCGGGGAGCTGTTTTTT	CASSATSGTVGELFF	TRBD2	few	TRBV28	TRBJ2-2
TGTGCCAGCAGTGAAAGGAACCCGACTAGCGGGGCCCCGCGGGATACGCAGTATTTT	CASSERNPTSGAPRDTQYF	TRBD2	-	TRBV2	TRBJ2-3
TGTGCCAGCAGCTTAGGGCAGGCCTATGGCTACACCTTC	CASSLGQAYGYTF	-	-	TRBV11-2	TRBJ1-2
TGCAGTGCTCAGATCGCGGGGGGGGAGAACACCGGGGAGCTGTTTTTT	CSAQIAGGENTGELFF	TRBD2	-	TRBV20-1	TRBJ2-2